A selection of T cell receptor beta chains follows, all from one sample in a study of CD8 T cells in Susac syndrome. One entry per CDR3 protein, called by TCRdb with MiXCR from the immunoSEQ multiplex PCR reads. This sample has some 180,000 distinct CDR3 sequences, with 91% found just once. Source material: CD4+ T cells from PBMCs. The receptors shown here come from a human donor with Susac syndrome. CDR3s include the opening cysteine and the closing phenylalanine or tryptophan. D genes are given only for firm matches. Clone sizes are given selectively: once, few, many, or a class where the clone is expanded.

V gene,J gene,D gene,clone size,CDR3 DNA,CDR3 protein
TRBV5-1,TRBJ2-3,TRBD2,once,TGCGCCAGCAGCACGAGCGGGAGGGCCTTCCCAGATACGCAGTATTTT,CASSTSGRAFPDTQYF
TRBV20-1,TRBJ2-2,NA,NA,TGCAGTGCCAGCCAGGCTAGCAGCACCGGGGAGCTGTTTTTT,CSASQASSTGELFF
TRBV7-9,TRBJ1-1,NA,NA,TGTGCCAGCAGCGGCCAGGGGATTTCGGGCACTGAAGCTTTCTTT,CASSGQGISGTEAFF
TRBV4-1,TRBJ1-6,TRBD1,NA,TGCGCCAGCAGCCAACAGACAGGGGACAATTCACCCCTCCACTTT,CASSQQTGDNSPLHF
TRBV2,TRBJ1-4,NA,NA,TGTGCCAGCAGTGGAAGGGCGTCTAATGAAAAACTGTTTTTT,CASSGRASNEKLFF
TRBV12-3/TRBV12-4,TRBJ1-5,TRBD1,NA,TGTGCCAGCAGCTTGACAGGGGGAATCAATCAGCCCCAGCATTTT,CASSLTGGINQPQHF
TRBV6-5,TRBJ2-5,NA,NA,TGTGCCAGCAGCCTACATACCGTGGAGACCCAGTACTTC,CASSLHTVETQYF
TRBV2,TRBJ1-6,TRBD1,NA,TGTGCCAGGAAGGGACAGCAAGATTCACCCCTCCACTTT,CARKGQQDSPLHF
TRBV7-9,TRBJ2-7,TRBD1,NA,TGTGCCAGCAGCTATGGACAGGGGGGGAAAGAGCAGTACTTC,CASSYGQGGKEQYF
TRBV30,TRBJ1-2,NA,NA,TGTGCCTGGAGTGGGGGGGTCGGCTATGGCTACACCTTC,CAWSGGVGYGYTF
TRBV6-5,TRBJ1-2,TRBD1,NA,TGTGCCAGCAGTTACTCTGCAGGGGGCGATGGCTACACCTTC,CASSYSAGGDGYTF
TRBV7-9,TRBJ2-3,NA,NA,TGTGCCAGCAGCTTATTGTCAGGTGGCGGCACAGATACGCAGTATTTT,CASSLLSGGGTDTQYF
TRBV3-1,TRBJ1-1,NA,NA,TGTGCCAGCAGCCAACGGGGGGCGAGCACTGAAGCTTTCTTT,CASSQRGASTEAFF
TRBV2,TRBJ1-2,NA,NA,TGTGCCAGTAGTTTAAGCAGGAACTATGGCTACACCTTC,CASSLSRNYGYTF
TRBV5-1,TRBJ1-1,NA,NA,TGCGCCAGCAGCATATTACAACCGAACACTGAAGCTTTTTTT,CASSILQPNTEAFF
TRBV7-2,TRBJ2-2,NA,NA,TGTGCCAGCAGAAGGGGGGGCGATCACACCGGGGAGCTGTTTTTT,CASRRGGDHTGELFF
TRBV5-1,TRBJ2-2,NA,NA,TGCGCCAGCAGCTTGGCGGCTCGTGGCACCGGGGAGCTGTTTTTT,CASSLAARGTGELFF
TRBV7-3,TRBJ2-2,NA,NA,TGTGCCAGCAGCTTAAACACGAACACCGGGGAGCTGTTTTTT,CASSLNTNTGELFF
TRBV5-1,TRBJ1-5,NA,NA,TGCGCCAGCAGCTTGATACCAGATCAGCCCCAGCATTTT,CASSLIPDQPQHF
TRBV4-1,TRBJ1-1,NA,once,TGCGCCAGCAGCCAAGAGAGGGGGGTTTTTATTACTGAAGCTTTCTTT,CASSQERGVFITEAFF
TRBV2,TRBJ1-5,NA,NA,TGTGCCAGCAGTGAACAGTTGACCCAGCCCCAGCATTTT,CASSEQLTQPQHF
TRBV29-1,TRBJ2-7,TRBD1,NA,TGCAGCGTTTACGACAGGGGGGGCTCCTACGAGCAGTACTTC,CSVYDRGGSYEQYF
TRBV5-6,TRBJ2-2,NA,NA,TGTGCCAGCAGTACGGGATCCACCGGGGAGCTGTTTTTT,CASSTGSTGELFF
TRBV9,TRBJ2-2,NA,NA,TGTGCCAGCAGCGTAGTACAGGTCCTGAACACCGGGGAGCTGTTTTTT,CASSVVQVLNTGELFF
TRBV6-5,TRBJ2-3,TRBD2,few,TGTGCCAGCAGATTCTCACTAGCGGGAGGGCCGGCGCAGTATTTT,CASRFSLAGGPAQYF
TRBV15,TRBJ1-5,NA,NA,TGTGCCACCAGCTCCACTGAGCGAGGGTTTCAGCCCCAGCATTTT,CATSSTERGFQPQHF
TRBV10-1,TRBJ2-3,NA,NA,TGCGCCAGCAGTGAGGACTTCACAGATACGCAGTATTTT,CASSEDFTDTQYF
TRBV12-3/TRBV12-4,TRBJ1-2,NA,NA,TGTGCCAGCAGTTCCGGGGGACGGTACTATGGCTACACCTTC,CASSSGGRYYGYTF
TRBV6-1,TRBJ2-1,NA,NA,TGTGCCAGCAGTGAAGTAAGGTCAGTGAATGAGCAGTTCTTC,CASSEVRSVNEQFF
TRBV5-4,TRBJ2-4,TRBD1,NA,TGTGCCAGCAGCCTATCGACAGGGAATAAAGGCAAAAACATTCAGTACTTC,CASSLSTGNKGKNIQYF
TRBV28,TRBJ2-5,NA,NA,TGTGCCAGCAGTTTAGGGGGGGGCCGGCAGACCCAGTACTTC,CASSLGGGRQTQYF
TRBV25-1,TRBJ1-2,NA,NA,TGTGCCAGCAGTGAAATCCAGGGACGGTTTGATGGCTACACCTTC,CASSEIQGRFDGYTF
TRBV20-1,TRBJ2-4,NA,NA,TGCAGTGCGGGCTATCCGGGCAAAAACATTCAGTACTTC,CSAGYPGKNIQYF
TRBV27,TRBJ2-7,TRBD2,NA,TGTGCCAGCAGTGGGACTAGCAGTAACGAGCAGTACTTC,CASSGTSSNEQYF
TRBV6-2/TRBV6-3,TRBJ2-5,NA,NA,TGTGCCAGCAGTTACGGCGGAGAGACCCAGTACTTC,CASSYGGETQYF
TRBV5-1,TRBJ2-7,NA,NA,TGCGCCAGCAGCCCCGGACAGTACGCAAGCTCCTACGAGCAGTACTTC,CASSPGQYASSYEQYF
TRBV5-1,TRBJ1-4,NA,once,TGCGCCAGCAGACCGGGCACGGGTAATGAAAAACTGTTTTTT,CASRPGTGNEKLFF
TRBV19,TRBJ2-7,TRBD1,NA,TGTGCCAGTAGTAAAAAACTCCTGACAGGGAACTACGAGCAGTACTTC,CASSKKLLTGNYEQYF
TRBV7-8,TRBJ2-7,NA,NA,TGTGCCAGCATATATAGCGTTTACGAGCAGTACTTC,CASIYSVYEQYF
TRBV7-9,TRBJ2-2,NA,NA,TGTGCCAGCAGCCTAGGGGGGCAGAACACCGGGGAGCTGTTTTTT,CASSLGGQNTGELFF
TRBV21-1,TRBJ2-5,NA,NA,TGTGCCAGCAGCAAAGTTGGAACTAGCAGATTTGAAGAGACCCAGTACTTC,CASSKVGTSRFEETQYF
TRBV20-1,TRBJ2-5,NA,NA,TGCAGTGCTAGAGGAGGGGGAGGGAGGGGAGAGACCCAGTACTTC,CSARGGGGRGETQYF
TRBV10-3,TRBJ2-3,NA,NA,TGTGCCATCAGAGGACAGTACACAGATACGCAGTATTTT,CAIRGQYTDTQYF
TRBV3-1,TRBJ2-5,NA,NA,TGTGCCAGCAGCCAAGCTGGTGCCCCTAACTCTATCGGGACCCAGTACTTC,CASSQAGAPNSIGTQYF